Here is one TCR beta chain with its context. Its antigen is unknown. This sample is part of a study of cytomegalovirus exposure and HLA in healthy donors. Overall study results and limits: Earlier analysis found most TCR beta V segments productive about 90% or about 30% of the time. The study dropped some indistinguishable V segments, TRBV6-2 and TRBV6-3 among them. More clonal expansion characterized HLA-associated TCR beta chains than equally common others in a later analysis.

This CDR3 spans 13 amino acids. Germline CDR1 reads SGHRS; CDR2 reads YFSETQ. The V gene lost 4 bases and the J gene lost 5 bases, with 9 bases spanning the gap. The PCR contained 60 Vbeta and 13 Jbeta primers. Clones were read by immunoSEQ multiplex PCR, and TCRdb kept only the in-frame ones, dropping some. The profile shows roughly 110,000 clones, 74% of them singletons. This donor's file did not include a recorded CMV serostatus. This chain connects TRBV5-1 to TRBJ2-2; no firm D call. The sample consisted of PBMCs. This clonotype was sampled from a human donor in good health. The CDR3 here is CASSAALTGELFF. In DNA, the CDR3 is TGCGCCAGCAGCGCTGCTCTAACCGGGGAGCTGTTTTTT.